Listed below are T cell receptor beta chains from one sample, sequenced in a study of shared clonotypes between healthy human individuals. Sequencing used immunoSEQ multiplex PCR; TCRdb keeps in-frame clones, though not all of them. The sample holds 2 million to 3 million clones, 80% to 95% seen once. Sequenced material: naive CD4+ T cells from PBMCs. These receptors all stem from a man younger than 30 in good health. Some clones in this sample may be carry-over from other donors' samples. Both conserved end residues are part of each CDR3. A D gene is named only where the DNA matches it firmly. The size entry is marked missing in some rows and otherwise reads once, few, many or a size class.

>TRBJ1-2|TRBV7-2|-|-
TGTGCCAGCAGCTTAGGGGGGTTTTATGGCTACACCTTC
CASSLGGFYGYTF
>TRBJ2-5|TRBV13|-|-
TGTGCCAGCAGCCGGCGGGAGACCCAGTACTTC
CASSRRETQYF
>TRBJ2-3|TRBV18|-|TRBD2
TGTGCCAGCTCACCACCGGGCGGGGGATACACAGATACGCAGTATTTT
CASSPPGGGYTDTQYF
>TRBJ2-3|TRBV5-1|-|TRBD2
TGCGCCAGCAGCTCGGTGAGCGGGACCGACACAGATACGCAGTATTTT
CASSSVSGTDTDTQYF
>TRBJ1-2|TRBV18|-|-
TGTGCCAGCTCACATACCGAGGGTATCAACTATGGCTACACCTTC
CASSHTEGINYGYTF
>TRBJ1-1|TRBV11-2|-|-
TGTGCCACCAGACACGGGGGGGACACTGAAGCTTTCTTT
CATRHGGDTEAFF
>TRBJ1-1|TRBV29-1|-|TRBD1
TGCAGCGTTCCGACCACAGGGGAGACTGAAGCTTTCTTT
CSVPTTGETEAFF
>TRBJ2-7|TRBV7-3|-|TRBD2
TGTGCCAGCAGCTTAACGACGATAGCGGGAGTGAGACCCTACGAGCAGTACTTC
CASSLTTIAGVRPYEQYF
>TRBJ2-7|TRBV21-1|-|-
TGTGCCAGCAGCAAAGGAACAGGTCTTATAAGTCGCTCCTCCTACGAGCAGTACTTC
CASSKGTGLISRSSYEQYF
>TRBJ2-3|TRBV2|-|-
TGTGCCAGCAGTGGAGGGGGAGTCAGCACAGATACGCAGTATTTT
CASSGGGVSTDTQYF
>TRBJ2-2|TRBV2|once|TRBD1
TGTGCCAGCAGTGGACAGGGCGTTGACACCGGGGAGCTGTTTTTT
CASSGQGVDTGELFF
>TRBJ2-5|TRBV29-1|-|-
TGCAGCGTTGCCCCGGGGGAGACCCAGTACTTC
CSVAPGETQYF
>TRBJ2-3|TRBV5-1|-|TRBD2
TGCGCCAGCAGCTTGAACTTTCTAGCGGGAGGTACGCAGTATTTT
CASSLNFLAGGTQYF
>TRBJ2-1|TRBV5-4|-|-
TGTGCCAGCACTCTAGATTCCTACAATGAGCAGTTCTTC
CASTLDSYNEQFF
>TRBJ2-2|TRBV13|-|-
TGTGCCAGCAGCTTAGAGGGCACGAGCGGGGAGCTGTTTTTT
CASSLEGTSGELFF
>TRBJ2-2|TRBV5-1|-|-
TGCGCCAGCAGAACGCTGAACACCGGGGAGCTGTTTTTT
CASRTLNTGELFF
>TRBJ2-5|TRBV9|-|-
TGTGCCAGCAGCGTAGGGGGGCCATGGGAGACCCAGTACTTC
CASSVGGPWETQYF
>TRBJ1-1|TRBV5-4|-|TRBD1
TGTGCCAGCAGCTTGGGGGGACAGGGGGCTGGAACTGAAGCTTTCTTT
CASSLGGQGAGTEAFF